This is a list of T cell receptor beta chains from one sample in a study of blood T cells in healthy people across ages. TCRdb ran MiXCR on the 5' RACE reads and lists one entry per CDR3 protein. This repertoire shows some 710,000 distinct CDR3 sequences, less than 60% found once; its top ten account for 18%. Sequenced sample: blood. These receptor sequences come from an older man in good health. CDR3s include the opening cysteine and the closing phenylalanine or tryptophan. A D gene is named only where the DNA matches it firmly. A row's size may be missing; if present it is once, few, many or a size class.

J	length	D	V	size	CDR3	DNA
TRBJ1-1	18	-	TRBV7-6	few	CASSSSGRGPNMNTEAFF	TGTGCCAGCAGCTCCTCGGGGAGGGGACCAAATATGAACACTGAAGCTTTCTTT
TRBJ1-1	16	TRBD1	TRBV18	-	CASSPGAGGLDTEAFF	TGTGCCAGCTCCCCCGGCGCAGGGGGCTTGGACACTGAAGCTTTCTTT
TRBJ2-2	13	-	TRBV7-3	-	CASSPRFFGELFF	TGTGCCAGCAGCCCTCGGTTTTTCGGGGAGCTGTTTTTT
TRBJ2-3	16	TRBD1	TRBV5-6	-	CASSLQGQTITDTQYF	TGTGCCAGCAGCTTACAGGGACAGACAATCACAGATACGCAGTATTTT
TRBJ2-1	12	-	TRBV6-2/TRBV6-3	once	CASSYIYNEQFF	TGTGCCAGCAGTTACATCTACAATGAGCAGTTCTTC
TRBJ2-4	17	TRBD2	TRBV4-2	-	CAGSQDPGLASYNEQYF	TGTGCCGGCAGCCAAGATCCGGGACTAGCCTCCTACAATGAGCAGTACTTC
TRBJ2-7	12	-	TRBV10-3	-	CAISAGLYEQYF	TGTGCCATCTCAGCGGGCCTTTACGAGCAGTACTTC
TRBJ1-1	12	-	TRBV28	few	CASSSGTLEAFF	TGTGCCAGCAGTTCCGGGACACTTGAAGCTTTCTTT
TRBJ2-3	15	TRBD2	TRBV4-3	few	CASSLIRGGLDTQYF	TGCGCCAGCAGCCTGATTCGGGGGGGATTAGATACGCAGTATTTT
TRBJ2-1	15	-	TRBV24-1	many	CATSDFRRGRNEQFF	TGTGCCACCAGTGATTTTCGCAGGGGACGCAATGAGCAGTTCTTC
TRBJ2-7	15	-	TRBV28	few	CASSFPFGSPYEQYF	TGTGCCAGCAGTTTCCCGTTTGGGAGTCCCTACGAGCAGTACTTC
TRBJ2-1	16	TRBD2	TRBV2	many	CASSVSIAGEGHEQFF	TGTGCCAGCAGTGTGTCCATAGCGGGAGAAGGCCATGAGCAGTTCTTC
TRBJ2-5	15	TRBD2	TRBV25-1	-	CASSGLAGEQETQYF	TGTGCCAGCAGTGGTCTAGCGGGGGAGCAAGAGACCCAGTACTTC
TRBJ2-7	16	-	TRBV5-1	-	CASSLYTGSSYNEQYF	TGCGCCAGCAGCTTGTATACAGGGAGCTCCTACAATGAGCAGTACTTC
TRBJ1-2	12	TRBD1	TRBV6-5	-	CPSSRTGAGYTF	TGTCCCAGCAGTCGGACAGGGGCTGGCTACACCTTC
TRBJ2-7	17	-	TRBV9	many	CASSVDRLVASLREQYF	TGTGCCAGCAGCGTAGATCGGCTAGTAGCGAGCTTACGTGAGCAGTACTTC
TRBJ2-7	15	TRBD2	TRBV5-1	few	CASSLAASGGYEQYF	TGCGCCAGCAGCTTGGCGGCTAGCGGAGGCTACGAGCAGTACTTC
TRBJ2-4	16	-	TRBV4-2	-	CASSQDRRGREEKQYF	TGTGCCAGCAGCCAAGATAGGAGGGGGCGAGAGGAAAAGCAGTACTTC
TRBJ2-3	12	-	TRBV30	many	CAWNGITDTQYF	TGTGCCTGGAATGGGATCACAGATACGCAGTATTTT
TRBJ2-7	16	TRBD1	TRBV5-1	many	CASSFRGQTSSYEQYF	TGCGCCAGCAGCTTCAGGGGGCAAACTTCGTCCTACGAGCAGTACTTC
TRBJ2-4	18	-	TRBV6-1	-	CASSTQSTGRVAKNIQYF	TGTGCCAGCAGTACCCAATCGACAGGCAGGGTAGCCAAAAACATTCAGTACTTC
TRBJ2-5	14	-	TRBV30	-	CACSRSGKQETQYF	TGTGCCTGCTCCAGAAGCGGAAAACAAGAGACCCAGTACTTC
TRBJ2-7	12	TRBD1	TRBV9	many	CASRGQGWEQYF	TGTGCCAGCAGGGGACAGGGTTGGGAGCAGTACTTC
TRBJ2-5	14	-	TRBV30	-	CAWRTGHSLVGQYF	TGTGCCTGGAGGACGGGACACTCCTTGGTAGGGCAGTACTTC
TRBJ2-5	16	TRBD2	TRBV5-1	-	CASSLLRPSGRNEQYF	TGCGCCAGCAGCCTACTTCGGCCTAGCGGGAGGAATGAGCAGTACTTC
TRBJ1-4	13	-	TRBV20-1	-	CSARLRDGEKLFF	TGCAGTGCTAGGCTCAGGGATGGTGAAAAACTGTTTTTT
TRBJ1-1	16	TRBD1	TRBV4-1	-	CASSQDGGTGRTEAFF	TGCGCCAGCAGCCAAGATGGGGGGACAGGGAGGACTGAAGCTTTCTTT
TRBJ2-7	13	-	TRBV12-3/TRBV12-4	-	CASSRIFNYEQYF	TGTGCCAGCAGTCGAATTTTCAACTACGAGCAGTACTTC
TRBJ2-7	15	-	TRBV11-1	-	CASSLRTGSSYEQYF	TGTGCCAGCAGCTTACGGACTGGGAGCTCCTACGAGCAGTACTTC
TRBJ2-3	15	-	TRBV15	-	CATSRDERFTDTQYF	TGTGCCACCAGCAGAGATGAGCGGTTTACAGATACGCAGTATTTT
TRBJ2-1	15	TRBD2	TRBV11-2	few	CASRTRAGVYNEQFF	TGTGCCAGCAGGACTAGAGCGGGAGTCTACAATGAGCAGTTCTTC
TRBJ2-1	16	TRBD2	TRBV5-1	-	CASSFEQAGTLDEQFF	TGCGCCAGCAGCTTCGAACAAGCGGGGACCCTCGATGAGCAGTTCTTC
TRBJ2-3	14	TRBD1	TRBV14	once	CASSQNTGADTQYF	TGTGCCAGCAGCCAAAATACAGGGGCCGATACGCAGTATTTT
TRBJ2-5	16	-	TRBV4-1	-	CASSQPLRAPVNEQYF	TGCGCCAGCAGCCAACCCCTCCGGGCCCCTGTTAATGAGCAGTACTTC
TRBJ2-7	14	TRBD2	TRBV10-3	few	CAIRDMGGAYEQYF	TGTGCCATCAGAGACATGGGGGGGGCCTACGAGCAGTACTTC
TRBJ2-1	14	-	TRBV6-5	few	CASRTGFSYNEQFF	TGTGCCAGCAGAACGGGGTTCTCCTACAATGAGCAGTTCTTC
TRBJ2-1	13	-	TRBV24-1	-	CATSRPETNEQFF	TGTGCCACCAGCAGACCCGAAACCAATGAGCAGTTCTTC
TRBJ2-3	16	TRBD2	TRBV5-5	-	CASRNASGGSTDTQYF	TGTGCCAGCCGAAATGCTAGCGGAGGGAGCACAGATACGCAGTATTTT
TRBJ2-6	18	TRBD1	TRBV5-1	few	CASSLETGGSSGANVLTF	TGCGCCAGCAGTCTAGAGACAGGGGGAAGCTCTGGGGCCAACGTCCTGACTTTC
TRBJ2-3	15	-	TRBV25-1	-	CVSVPTGSSTDTQYF	TGTGTCAGCGTCCCTACGGGTTCTAGCACAGATACGCAGTATTTT
TRBJ1-5	14	TRBD1	TRBV20-1	-	CSARGRQGRQPQHF	TGCAGTGCTAGAGGTCGACAGGGCAGGCAGCCCCAGCATTTT
TRBJ2-7	15	-	TRBV7-8	-	CASSEQGADSYEQYF	TGTGCCAGCAGCGAACAGGGAGCGGACTCCTACGAGCAGTACTTC
TRBJ2-4	18	TRBD2	TRBV20-1	-	CSAAGTSGPGRGSEEQYF	TGCAGTGCAGCAGGGACTAGCGGTCCTGGCAGGGGGTCGGAGGAGCAGTACTTC
TRBJ2-1	15	TRBD2	TRBV20-1	few	CSAKQRLADYNEQFF	TGCAGTGCTAAACAGAGACTAGCGGATTACAATGAGCAGTTCTTC
TRBJ2-3	14	TRBD2	TRBV20-1	-	CSAELAGRADTQYF	TGCAGTGCGGAACTAGCGGGAAGGGCAGATACGCAGTATTTT
TRBJ2-3	17	-	TRBV4-1	-	CASSQGEHRGVVDTQYF	TGCGCCAGCAGCCAAGGAGAACATCGAGGGGTGGTAGATACGCAGTATTTT
TRBJ2-5	15	TRBD2	TRBV20-1	-	CNVRGTSGRSGEQYF	TGCAATGTCCGAGGGACTAGCGGGAGGTCCGGAGAGCAGTACTTC
TRBJ1-2	12	-	TRBV28	few	CASSNSAYGYTF	TGTGCCAGCAGTAACTCGGCCTATGGCTACACCTTC
TRBJ2-1	14	-	TRBV4-2	-	CASSQEGANNEQFF	TGTGCCAGCAGCCAAGAAGGAGCGAATAATGAGCAGTTCTTC
TRBJ1-5	17	-	TRBV28	-	CASSFSAYGYSNQPQHF	TGTGCCAGCAGTTTTTCGGCATATGGTTATAGCAATCAGCCCCAGCATTTT